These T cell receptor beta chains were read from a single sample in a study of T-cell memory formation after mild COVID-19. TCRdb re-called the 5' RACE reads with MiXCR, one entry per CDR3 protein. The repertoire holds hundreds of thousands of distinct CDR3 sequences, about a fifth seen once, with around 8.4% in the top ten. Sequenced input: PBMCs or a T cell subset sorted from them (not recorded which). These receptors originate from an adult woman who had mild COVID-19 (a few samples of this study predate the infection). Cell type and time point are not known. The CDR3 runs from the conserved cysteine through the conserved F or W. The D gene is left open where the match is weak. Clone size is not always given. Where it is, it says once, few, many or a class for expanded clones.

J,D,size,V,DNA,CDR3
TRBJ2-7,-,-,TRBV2,TGTGCCAGCAGGCGGACAGACTCCTACGAGCAGTACTTC,CASRRTDSYEQYF
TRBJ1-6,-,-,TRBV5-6,TGTGCCAGCAGCTTGGTTGCCAGGGATAATTCACCCCTCCACTTT,CASSLVARDNSPLHF
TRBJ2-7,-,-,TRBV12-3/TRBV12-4,TGTGCCAGCAGACCTTTCTATGGGGGCTTCTCCTACGAGCAGTACTTC,CASRPFYGGFSYEQYF
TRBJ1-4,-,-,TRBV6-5,TGTGCCAGCAGTTACTCGGCGTCCGTTGCAACTAATGAAAAACTGTTTTTT,CASSYSASVATNEKLFF
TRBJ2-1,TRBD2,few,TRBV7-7,TGTGCTAGCAGCTTAGATATAGCGGGAGGTACGGATGAGCAGTTCTTC,CASSLDIAGGTDEQFF
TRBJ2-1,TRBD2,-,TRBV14,TGTGCCAGCAGCGGCCCGGGACTAGTCCCTCGTTGGCGTAATGAGCAGTTCTTC,CASSGPGLVPRWRNEQFF
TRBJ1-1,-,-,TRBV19,TGTGCCAGTAGTCCTCGGACACCTTACGCCATGAACACTGAAGCTTTCTTT,CASSPRTPYAMNTEAFF
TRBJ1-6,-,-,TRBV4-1,TGCGCCAGCAGCCAAGTGTCCGGGGGCGCGGGGAATTCACCCCTCCACTTT,CASSQVSGGAGNSPLHF
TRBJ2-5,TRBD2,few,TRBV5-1,TGCGCCAGCAGCTTGGAATCTCTAGCGGTCAAATCGGCCCAGTACTTC,CASSLESLAVKSAQYF
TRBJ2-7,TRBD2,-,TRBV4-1,TGCGCCAGCAGCCGAGCACTAGCGGGGGGTTACGAGCAGTACTTC,CASSRALAGGYEQYF
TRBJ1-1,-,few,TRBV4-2,TGTGCCAGCAGCCCGATGGGGTCTGGCACTGAAGCTTTCTTT,CASSPMGSGTEAFF
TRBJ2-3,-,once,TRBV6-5,TGTGCCAGCAGTCCTATCGTGTACGGTGTACAGTATTTT,CASSPIVYGVQYF
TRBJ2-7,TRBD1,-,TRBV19,TGTGCCAGTAGTATAGATACATCAGGGGGCGCGTACGAGCAGTACTTC,CASSIDTSGGAYEQYF
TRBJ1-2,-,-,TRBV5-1,TGCGCCAGCAGCTTCGAACAGCCCCGGGGCTACACCTTC,CASSFEQPRGYTF
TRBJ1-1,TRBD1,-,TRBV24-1,TGTGCCACAGGGACAGAGAGAGAAGCTTTCTTT,CATGTEREAFF
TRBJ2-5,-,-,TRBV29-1,TGCAGCGTCCAAGGTATACAAGAGACCCAGTACTTC,CSVQGIQETQYF
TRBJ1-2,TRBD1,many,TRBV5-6,TGTGCCAGCAGCTCGGGACAGAACTATGGCTACACCTTC,CASSSGQNYGYTF
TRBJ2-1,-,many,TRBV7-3,TGTGCCAGCAGCCAATCCCGTGGGACTGAGCAGTTCTTC,CASSQSRGTEQFF
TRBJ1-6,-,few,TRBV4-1,TGCGCCAGCAGCCCGTCGTGGGAGGGCTACGGTTCACCCCTCCACTTT,CASSPSWEGYGSPLHF
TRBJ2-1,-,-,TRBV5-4,TGTGCCAGCAGCCGCTCTACAGGGCCCTCCTACAATGAGCAGTTCTTC,CASSRSTGPSYNEQFF
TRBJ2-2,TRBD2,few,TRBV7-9,TGTGCCAGCAGCCACGGCCCTAGCGGGAGAGACGGGGAGCTGTTTTTT,CASSHGPSGRDGELFF
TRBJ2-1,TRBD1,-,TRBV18,TGTGCCAGCTCTCCACAGGGGCAATACAATGAGCAGTTCTTC,CASSPQGQYNEQFF
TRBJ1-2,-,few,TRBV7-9,TGTGCCAGCACCCCCCTCCCGCAGGGAAACTATGGCTACACCTTC,CASTPLPQGNYGYTF
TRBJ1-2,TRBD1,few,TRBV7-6,TGTGCCAGCACCGGGACAGGGGAAGGCTACACCTTC,CASTGTGEGYTF